This T cell receptor (beta chain) originates from a study of T-cell reconstitution after alpha-beta-depleted transplantation in children. The TCRbeta library was prepared with unique molecular identifiers. From the PCR reads, TCRdb called clonotypes with MiXCR, one entry per CDR3 protein. The table records just over 350,000 distinct CDR3 sequences, about an eighth of them present only once. This clonotype was observed many times. Specimen: PBMCs, collected from the stem cell graft. This TCR derives from a human donor who donated a stem cell graft to a child with Fanconi anemia.

The CDR3 DNA is TGTGCCAGCAGTAAACAGGTGAACACTGAAGCTTTCTTT. Encoded protein: CASSKQVNTEAFF. V is TRBV7-6 and J is TRBJ1-1, with a weak D call TRBD1 (5 bases). V gave up 6 bases and J gave up 0 bases, with 8 bases separating them. Germline lookup yields CDR1 SGHVS and CDR2 FNYEAQ. The CDR3 contains 13 residues.